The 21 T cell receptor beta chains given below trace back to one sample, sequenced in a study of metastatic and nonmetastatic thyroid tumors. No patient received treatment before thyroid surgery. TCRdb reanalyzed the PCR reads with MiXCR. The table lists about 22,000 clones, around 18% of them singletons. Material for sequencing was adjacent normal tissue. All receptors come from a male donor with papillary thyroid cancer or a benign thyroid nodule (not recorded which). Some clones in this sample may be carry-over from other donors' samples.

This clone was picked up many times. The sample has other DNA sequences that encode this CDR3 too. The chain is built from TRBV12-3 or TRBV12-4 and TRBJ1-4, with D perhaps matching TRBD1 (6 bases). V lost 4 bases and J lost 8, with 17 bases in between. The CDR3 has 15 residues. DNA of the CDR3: TGTGCCAGCAGTTCCAGGACAGCCCCCGGGGAAAAACTGTTTTTT. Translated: CASSSRTAPGEKLFF.

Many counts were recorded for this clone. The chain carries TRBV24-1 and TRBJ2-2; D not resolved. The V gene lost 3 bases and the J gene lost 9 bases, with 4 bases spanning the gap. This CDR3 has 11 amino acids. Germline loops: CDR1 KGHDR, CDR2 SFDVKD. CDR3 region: CATSDIRELFF. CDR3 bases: TGTGCCACCAGTGATATAAGGGAGCTGTTTTTT.

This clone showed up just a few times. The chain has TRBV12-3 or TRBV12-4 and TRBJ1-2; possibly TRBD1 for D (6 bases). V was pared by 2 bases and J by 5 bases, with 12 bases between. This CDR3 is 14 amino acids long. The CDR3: CASSLWGARYGYTF. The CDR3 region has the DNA TGTGCCAGCAGTTTATGGGGGGCGCGGTATGGCTACACCTTC.

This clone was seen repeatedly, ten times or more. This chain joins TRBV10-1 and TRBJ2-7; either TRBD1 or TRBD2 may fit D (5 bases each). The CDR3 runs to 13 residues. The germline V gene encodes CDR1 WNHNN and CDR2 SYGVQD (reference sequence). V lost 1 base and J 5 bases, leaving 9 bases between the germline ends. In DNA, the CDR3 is TGCGCCAGCAGTGAGTTGGGGGTCCACGAGCAGTACTTC. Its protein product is CASSELGVHEQYF.

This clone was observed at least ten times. Written as DNA, the CDR3 is TGTGCCAGTAGTATGCGGCAGGGGGCAAGTACAGATACGCAGTATTTT. It encodes CASSMRQGASTDTQYF. This chain connects TRBV19 to TRBJ2-3; 8 nucleotides agree with TRBD1. Germline lookup yields CDR1 LNHDA and CDR2 SQIVND (reference sequence). The junction had 8 bases not matched to a gene; V was cut back by 3 bases and J by 3 bases. The CDR3 extends over 16 amino acids.

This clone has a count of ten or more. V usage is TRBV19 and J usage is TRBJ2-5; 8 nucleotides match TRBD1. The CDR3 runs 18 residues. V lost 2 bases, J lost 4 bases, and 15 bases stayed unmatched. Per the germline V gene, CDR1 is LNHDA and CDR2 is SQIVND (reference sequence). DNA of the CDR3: TGTGCCAGTAGTATATCGGTTGGCAGGGGGCAGGAGAGAGAGACCCAGTACTTC. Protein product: CASSISVGRGQERETQYF.

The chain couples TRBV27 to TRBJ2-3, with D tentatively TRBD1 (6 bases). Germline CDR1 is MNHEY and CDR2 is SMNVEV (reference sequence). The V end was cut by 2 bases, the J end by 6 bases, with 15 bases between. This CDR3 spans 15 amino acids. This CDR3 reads CASSLTGSREDTQYF. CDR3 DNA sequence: TGTGCCAGCAGTTTAACAGGGTCGAGAGAGGATACGCAGTATTTT.

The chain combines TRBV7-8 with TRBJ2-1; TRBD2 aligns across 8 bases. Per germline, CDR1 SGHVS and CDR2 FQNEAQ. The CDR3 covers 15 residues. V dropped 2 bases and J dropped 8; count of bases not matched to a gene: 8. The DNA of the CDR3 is TGTGCCAGCAGCTTACCGGGACTAGGGGCCTATGAGCAGTTCTTC. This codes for CASSLPGLGAYEQFF.

In DNA, the CDR3 is TGTGCCAGCAGTTCCTTTTGGGGGTTTAAGGGCAATCAGCCCCAGCATTTT. Its protein is CASSSFWGFKGNQPQHF. This chain links TRBV28 with TRBJ1-5; tentatively, D is TRBD1 (5 bases). Trimming removed 4 bases at V and 2 bases at J, with 18 bases between. The germline V gene has CDR1 MDHEN and CDR2 SYDVKM. The CDR3 consists of 17 residues. The full variable domain, with the rest looked up from reference TRBV28 and TRBJ1-5, is DVKVTQSSRYLVKRTGEKVFLECVQDMDHENMFWYRQDPGLGLRLIYFSYDVKMKEKGDIPEGYSVSREKKERFSLILESASTNQTSMYLCASSSFWGFKGNQPQHFGDGTRLSIL.

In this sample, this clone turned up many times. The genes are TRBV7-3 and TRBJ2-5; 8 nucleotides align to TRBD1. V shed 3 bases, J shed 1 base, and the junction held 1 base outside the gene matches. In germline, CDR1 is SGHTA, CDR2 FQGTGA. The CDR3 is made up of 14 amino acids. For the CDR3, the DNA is TGTGCCAGCAGCTTGGACAGGGCCCAAGAGACCCAGTACTTC. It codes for CASSLDRAQETQYF.

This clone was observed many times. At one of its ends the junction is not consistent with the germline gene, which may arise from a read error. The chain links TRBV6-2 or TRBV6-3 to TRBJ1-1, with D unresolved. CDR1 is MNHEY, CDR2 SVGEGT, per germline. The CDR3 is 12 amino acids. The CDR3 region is CASSYRDTEALF. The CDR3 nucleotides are TGTGCCAGCAGTTACAGAGACACTGAAGCTCTCTTT.

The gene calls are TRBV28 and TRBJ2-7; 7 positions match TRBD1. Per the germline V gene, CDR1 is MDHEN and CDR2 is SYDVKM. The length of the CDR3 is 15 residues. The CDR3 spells CTSSRTGTGDIKEYV. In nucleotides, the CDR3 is TGTACCAGCAGTCGCACCGGTACAGGGGATATAAAGGAGTACGTC.

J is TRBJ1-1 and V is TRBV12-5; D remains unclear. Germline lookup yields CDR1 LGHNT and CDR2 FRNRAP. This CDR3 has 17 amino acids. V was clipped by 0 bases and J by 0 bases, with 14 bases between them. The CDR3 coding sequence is TGTGCTAGTGGTTTGGTACTGGGCGGGTATTTGAACACTGAAGCTTTCTTT. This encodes CASGLVLGGYLNTEAFF.

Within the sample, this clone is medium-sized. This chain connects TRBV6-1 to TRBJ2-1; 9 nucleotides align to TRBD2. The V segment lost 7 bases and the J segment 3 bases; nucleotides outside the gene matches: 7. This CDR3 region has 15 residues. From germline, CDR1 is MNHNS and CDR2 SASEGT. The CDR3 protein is CASTETSGDYNEQFF. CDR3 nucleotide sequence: TGTGCCAGCACCGAGACTAGCGGAGACTACAATGAGCAGTTCTTC.

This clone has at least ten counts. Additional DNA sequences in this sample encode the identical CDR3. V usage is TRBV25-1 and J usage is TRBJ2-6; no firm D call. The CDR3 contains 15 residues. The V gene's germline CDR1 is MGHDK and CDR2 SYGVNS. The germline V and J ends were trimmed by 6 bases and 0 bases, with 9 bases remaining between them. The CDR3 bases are TGTGCCAGCAGAGGACCGTACTCTGGGGCCAACGTCCTGACTTTC. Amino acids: CASRGPYSGANVLTF.

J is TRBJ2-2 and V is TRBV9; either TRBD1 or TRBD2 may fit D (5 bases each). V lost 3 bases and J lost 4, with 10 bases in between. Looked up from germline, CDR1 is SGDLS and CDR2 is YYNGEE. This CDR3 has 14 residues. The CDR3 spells CASSGWGSTGELFF. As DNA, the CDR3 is TGTGCCAGCAGCGGGTGGGGGAGCACCGGGGAGCTGTTTTTT.

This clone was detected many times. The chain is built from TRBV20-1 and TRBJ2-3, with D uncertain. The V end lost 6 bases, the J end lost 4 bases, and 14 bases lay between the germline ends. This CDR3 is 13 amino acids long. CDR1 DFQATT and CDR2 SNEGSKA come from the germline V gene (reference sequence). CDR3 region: CSATFTRSDTQYF. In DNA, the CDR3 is TGCAGTGCCACATTCACGCGTTCAGATACGCAGTATTTT.

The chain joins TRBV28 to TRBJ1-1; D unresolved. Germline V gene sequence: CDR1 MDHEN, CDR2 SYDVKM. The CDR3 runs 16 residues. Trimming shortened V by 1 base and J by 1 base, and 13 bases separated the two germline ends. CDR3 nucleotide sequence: TGTGCCAGCAGTTTATACCCTGTAAAGTCGAACACTGAAGCTTTCTTT. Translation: CASSLYPVKSNTEAFF.

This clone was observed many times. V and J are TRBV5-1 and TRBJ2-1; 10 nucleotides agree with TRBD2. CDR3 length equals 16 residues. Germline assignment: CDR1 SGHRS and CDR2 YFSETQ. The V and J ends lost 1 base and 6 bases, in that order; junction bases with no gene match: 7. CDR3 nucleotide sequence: TGCGCCAGCAGCTTGTCGGCTAGCGGGGGTCTCAATGAGCAGTTCTTC. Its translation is CASSLSASGGLNEQFF.

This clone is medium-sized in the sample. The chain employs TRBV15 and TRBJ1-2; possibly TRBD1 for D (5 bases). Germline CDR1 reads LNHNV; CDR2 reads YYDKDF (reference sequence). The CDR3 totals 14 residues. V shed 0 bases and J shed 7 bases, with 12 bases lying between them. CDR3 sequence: CATSRDGDGVGYTF. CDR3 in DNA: TGTGCCACCAGCAGAGATGGGGACGGCGTTGGCTACACCTTC.

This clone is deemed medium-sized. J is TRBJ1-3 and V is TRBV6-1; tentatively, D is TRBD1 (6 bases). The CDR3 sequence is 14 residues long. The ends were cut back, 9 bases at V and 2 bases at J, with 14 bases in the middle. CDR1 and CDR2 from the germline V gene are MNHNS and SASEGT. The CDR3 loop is CASVVKGAGNTIYF. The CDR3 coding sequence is TGTGCCAGTGTTGTGAAGGGGGCTGGAAACACCATATATTTT.